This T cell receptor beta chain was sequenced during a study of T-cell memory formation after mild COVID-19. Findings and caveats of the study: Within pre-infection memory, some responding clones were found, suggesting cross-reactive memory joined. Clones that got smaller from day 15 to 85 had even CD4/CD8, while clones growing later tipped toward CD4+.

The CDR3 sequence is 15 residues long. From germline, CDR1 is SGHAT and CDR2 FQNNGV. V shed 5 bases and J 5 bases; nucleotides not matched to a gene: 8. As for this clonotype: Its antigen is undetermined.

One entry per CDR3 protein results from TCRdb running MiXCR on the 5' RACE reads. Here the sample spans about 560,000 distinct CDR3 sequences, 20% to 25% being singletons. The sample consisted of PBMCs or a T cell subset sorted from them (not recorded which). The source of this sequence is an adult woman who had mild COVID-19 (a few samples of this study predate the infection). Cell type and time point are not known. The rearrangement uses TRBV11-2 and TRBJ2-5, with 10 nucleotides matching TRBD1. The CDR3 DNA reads TGTGCCAGCAGCCACAGACAGGGGGCCTCGGAGACCCAGTACTTC. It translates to CASSHRQGASETQYF.